This T cell receptor (beta chain) was observed in a study of T cell responses to AZD1222 COVID-19 vaccine. Findings and caveats of the study: Vaccine-related CD4 TCRs covered spike, predominating at 160-218 and 743-854.

The data were produced by immunoSEQ multiplex PCR, yet TCRdb's version contains in-frame clones alone and is incomplete. The repertoire consists of 85,000 to 90,000 clones, with approximately 89% occurring once and the leading ten covering roughly 5.3%. About this clone itself: Its antigen is unknown.

This CDR3 has 15 amino acids. The germline V gene has CDR1 SGHRS and CDR2 YFSETQ. The V gene end was trimmed by 4 bases and the J gene end by 4 bases; junction bases not matched to a gene: 5. The TCR sequence derives from an adult who received the AZD1222 COVID-19 vaccine. Sequenced here: peripheral blood, sampled 28 days after the second AZD1222 dose. The rearrangement links TRBV5-1 to TRBJ1-4; 9 bases are a match to TRBD1. The CDR3 loop is CASSPVTGGNEKLFF. The CDR3 bases are TGCGCCAGCAGCCCAGTGACAGGGGGTAATGAAAAACTGTTTTTT.